The TCR beta chain under discussion was sequenced for a study of blood T cell repertoires in COVID-19. Study at large: Sites in the United States, Italy and Spain provided acute and convalescent COVID-19 samples. Sources were T cells, B-cell-depleted T cells, or PBMCs; the material itself was cDNA or gDNA.

Original data processing: Amplification from reference gene primers served as the basis for estimated nucleated cell counts. Libraries were prepared by immunoSEQ multiplex PCR; TCRdb keeps only in-frame clonotypes and omits some of them. The DNA gave D and trimming, while V, J and clone size come from that table. The data show some 59,000 clones, around 83% seen once. V lost 1 base, J lost 5 bases, and 8 bases stayed unmatched. CDR1 is SGHNT, CDR2 YYREEE, per germline (reference sequence). The CDR3 covers 15 residues. Followed longitudinally, the Seattle patients had been enrolled during active infection.

The clonotype originates from a man aged 25-45 years with COVID-19, enrolled during active disease. Sequencing input: peripheral blood. This rearrangement joins TRBV5-4 to TRBJ2-7; the match to TRBD1 covers 8 bases. CDR3 nucleotides: TGTGCCAGCAGCTTGCGAGACAGGGGTCCCGACGAGCAGTACTTC. This translates into CASSLRDRGPDEQYF.